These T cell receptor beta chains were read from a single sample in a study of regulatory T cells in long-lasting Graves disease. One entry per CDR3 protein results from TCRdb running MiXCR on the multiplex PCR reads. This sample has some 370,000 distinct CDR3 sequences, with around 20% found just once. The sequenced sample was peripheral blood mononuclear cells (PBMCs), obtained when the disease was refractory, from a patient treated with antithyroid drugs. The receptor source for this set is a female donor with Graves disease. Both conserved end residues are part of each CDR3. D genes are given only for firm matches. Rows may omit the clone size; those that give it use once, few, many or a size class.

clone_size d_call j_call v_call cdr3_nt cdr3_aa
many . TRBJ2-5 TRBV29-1 TGCAGCGTTGAAGGACTCTGGGGGTTTGGCGAAGAGACCCAGTACTTC CSVEGLWGFGEETQYF
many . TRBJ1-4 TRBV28 TGTGCCAGCAGTCCCACGGGGGTCGAAAAACTGTTTTTT CASSPTGVEKLFF
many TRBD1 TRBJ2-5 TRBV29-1 TGCAGCGTGGGACAGCTCCTCCAAGAGACCCAGTACTTC CSVGQLLQETQYF
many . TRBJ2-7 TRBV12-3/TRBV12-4 TGTGCCAGCAGTTTCGCCAGAACCGGCGAGCAGTACTTC CASSFARTGEQYF
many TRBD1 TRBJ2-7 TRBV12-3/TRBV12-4 TGTGCCAGCAGTTTAAACAGGGGCAACGAGCAGTACTTC CASSLNRGNEQYF
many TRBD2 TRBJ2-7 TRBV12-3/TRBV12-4 TGTGCCAGTACCCCTTGGGCTAGCGGGGGATATCCCGCTTACGAGCAGTACTTC CASTPWASGGYPAYEQYF
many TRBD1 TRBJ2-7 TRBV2 TGTGCCATCGACAGGGGTTCCTACGAGCAGTACTTC CAIDRGSYEQYF
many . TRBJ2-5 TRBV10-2 TGCGCCAGCAGTGAGCAGGGCCAAGAGACCCAGTACTTC CASSEQGQETQYF
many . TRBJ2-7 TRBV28 TGTGCCAGCAGTTTAAGCCCCGTTACTAGCCGATTACCCTACGAGCAGTACTTC CASSLSPVTSRLPYEQYF
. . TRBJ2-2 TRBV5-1 TGCGCCAGCAGCTCCTGGCAGACCGGGGAGCTGTTTTTT CASSSWQTGELFF
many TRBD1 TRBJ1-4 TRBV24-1 TGTGCCACCAGTGAGGGACAGACGCGTAATGAAAAACTGTTTTTT CATSEGQTRNEKLFF
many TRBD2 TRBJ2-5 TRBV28 TGTGCCAGCAGTAGACCGGAACCGGGACTAGCGGGAGTTTCCGGAGAGACCCAGTACTTC CASSRPEPGLAGVSGETQYF
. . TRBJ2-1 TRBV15 TGTGCCACCAGCCCGGGCCGCTACAATGAGCAGTTCTTC CATSPGRYNEQFF